This paragraph covers one T cell receptor beta chain sequence. The CDR3 sequence is 14 residues long. After removal of 1 base from V and 5 bases from J, the junction contained 3 bases not matched to a gene. The germline gives CDR1 SEHNR, CDR2 FQNEAQ (reference sequence). This sample is drawn from a study of blood T cell repertoires in COVID-19. Background on the study: The United States, Italy and Spain were the sources of the acute and convalescent COVID-19 samples. PBMCs, B-cell-depleted T cells, or T cells provided the cDNA or gDNA that made up the material.

Per the study methods: Reference gene primers were amplified, and this amplification served to estimate nucleated cell counts. Assay: immunoSEQ multiplex PCR; the TCRdb copy retains only in-frame clones and omits some. The V and J calls and clone size come from that table; D and trimming were worked out from the DNA. Among tens of thousands of clones listed, about 91% were seen once. The chain recombines TRBV7-9 with TRBJ2-5; 8 bases line up with TRBD2. What was sequenced was peripheral blood. The source is a woman in her sixties with active COVID-19. The CDR3, as DNA: TGTGCCAGCAGCTTAGTCTTAGCGGGGGAGACCCAGTACTTC. Its translation is CASSLVLAGETQYF.